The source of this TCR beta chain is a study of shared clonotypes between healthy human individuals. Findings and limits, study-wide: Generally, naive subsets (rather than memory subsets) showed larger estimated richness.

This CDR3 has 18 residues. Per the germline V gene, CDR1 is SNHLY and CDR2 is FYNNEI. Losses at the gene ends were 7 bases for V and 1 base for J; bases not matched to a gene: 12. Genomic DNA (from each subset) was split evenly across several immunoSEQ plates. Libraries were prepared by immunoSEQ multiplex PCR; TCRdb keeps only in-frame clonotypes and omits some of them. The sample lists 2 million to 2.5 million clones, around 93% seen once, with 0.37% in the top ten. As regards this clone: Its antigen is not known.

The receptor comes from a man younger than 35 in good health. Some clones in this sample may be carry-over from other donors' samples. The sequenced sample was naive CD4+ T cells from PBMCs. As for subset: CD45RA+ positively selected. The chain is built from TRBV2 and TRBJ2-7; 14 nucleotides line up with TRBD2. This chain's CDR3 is CASTTGTSGRLGSYEQYF. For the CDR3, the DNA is TGTGCCAGCACAACCGGGACTAGCGGGAGACTAGGGTCCTACGAGCAGTACTTC.